This T cell receptor (beta chain) derives from a study of T cell repertoires in cytomegalovirus infection (dated by TCRdb to between 2018 and 2021). Some background on the complete study: Recently identified HLA-C-restricted CMV epitopes, whose presentation resists viral immunomodulation, were targeted by peptide stimulations together with well-studied HLA-B-restricted epitopes. Donor HLA type was relevant to the analysis, because carriage of CMV infection together with the matching HLA type was indicated by public TCR beta signatures.

Sequencing used an Illumina HiSeq 1500. TCRdb took the public reads, trimmed them with fastp at Q25, ran MiXCR for clone calling and kept in-frame beta chains. Duplicate CDR3 protein sequences are folded into a single record with the most common DNA and genes. Here the sample has 200,000 or so distinct CDR3 sequences; around 40% occur a single time. The top ten clonotypes cover 55% to 60% of the sample. The sample's treatment or condition label, in plain terms: in vitro stimulation with specific CMV peptide epitopes to enrich CMV-specific T cells. The CDR3 sequence holds 13 residues, the cysteine and phenylalanine included. Of all the DNA, just the CDR3 is kept, 39 bases in frame from base 1. Looking up the germline V gene yields CDR1 SQVTM and CDR2 ANQGSEA. Comments on this clonotype: Its antigen has not been determined. Per-base qualities were not stored, and no clone one base away is much larger.

Study-wide findings and limitations: In both this cohort and an independent roughly 400-donor cohort, the cumulative frequency of public TCR beta family members distinguished carriers of CMV infection plus the relevant HLA type. In the ex vivo response, HLA-C-restricted CMV-specific TCR beta clonotypes were dominant, and in two of eight donors the single most frequent clonotype came from this HLA-C-restricted group.

This receptor was obtained from a human donor in good health (CMV status not recorded). Some clones in this sample may be carry-over from other donors' samples. The sequence joins TRBV29-1 to TRBJ2-7; the D segment is perhaps TRBD1 or TRBD2, each sharing 5 matched bases. The sample in question was CD8+ T cells from cultured PBMCs, obtained from culture after CMV antigen stimulation. The DNA is as follows: TGCAGTGCTTCCCGGGGACGGTATTACGAGCAGTACTTC. Translated, it gives CSASRGRYYEQYF.